This record looks at one T cell receptor beta chain sequence and its context. Its antigen is still unknown. The data were obtained in a study of shared clonotypes between healthy human individuals. The genomic DNA of each subset was split evenly across several immunoSEQ plates. The data were produced by immunoSEQ multiplex PCR, yet TCRdb's version contains in-frame clones alone and is incomplete. The table shows approximately 600,000 clones, with about 95% occurring only once. CDR1 is KGHSH, CDR2 LQKENI, per germline. V gave up 2 bases and J gave up 9 bases, with 8 bases separating them. The CDR3 runs to 12 residues. Study outcomes and limitations: The study generally estimated greater richness for naive than memory subsets. Shared across a few donors were around 5% of the naive CD4 clonotypes. When compared with the clonotypes that were shared by all four sorted-subset donors, the non-shared clonotypes turned out to have lower generation probabilities.

Terminally differentiated effector memory CD45RA+ cells were excluded from the naive CD8 cells, which were CD45RO-negative and positively selected for CCR7. The J gene is TRBJ2-1, the V gene TRBV18; TRBD2 might be the D (5 bases). Material: naive CD8+ T cells sorted from blood. This sequence originates from a woman in her thirties in good health. CDR3 residues: CASSPGGSEQFF. The CDR3 DNA is TGTGCCAGCTCACCAGGAGGTAGTGAGCAGTTCTTC.